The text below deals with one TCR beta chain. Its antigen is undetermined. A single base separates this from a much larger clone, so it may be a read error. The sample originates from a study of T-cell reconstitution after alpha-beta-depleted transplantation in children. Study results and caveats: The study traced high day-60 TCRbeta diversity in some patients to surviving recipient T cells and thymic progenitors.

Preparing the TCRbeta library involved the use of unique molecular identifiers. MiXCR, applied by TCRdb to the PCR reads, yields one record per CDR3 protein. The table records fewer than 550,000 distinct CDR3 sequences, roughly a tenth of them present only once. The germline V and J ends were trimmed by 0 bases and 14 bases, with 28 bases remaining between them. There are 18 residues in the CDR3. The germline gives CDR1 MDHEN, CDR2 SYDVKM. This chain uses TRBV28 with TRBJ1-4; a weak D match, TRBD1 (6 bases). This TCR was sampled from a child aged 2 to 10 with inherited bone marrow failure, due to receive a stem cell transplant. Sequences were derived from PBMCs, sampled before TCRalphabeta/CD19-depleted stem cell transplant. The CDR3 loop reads CASSLWRGAQGYAGNLFF. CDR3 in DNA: TGTGCCAGCAGTTTATGGCGGGGGGCGCAGGGTTACGCTGGAAACCTGTTTTTT.